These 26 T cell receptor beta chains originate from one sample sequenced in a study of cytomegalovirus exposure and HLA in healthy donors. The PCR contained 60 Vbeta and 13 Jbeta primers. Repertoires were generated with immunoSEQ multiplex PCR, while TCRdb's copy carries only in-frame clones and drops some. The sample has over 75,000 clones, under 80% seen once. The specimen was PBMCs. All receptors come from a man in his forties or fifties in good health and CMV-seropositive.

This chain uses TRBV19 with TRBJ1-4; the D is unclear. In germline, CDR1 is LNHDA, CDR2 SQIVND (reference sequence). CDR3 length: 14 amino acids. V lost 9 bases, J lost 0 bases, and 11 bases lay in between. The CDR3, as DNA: TGTGCCAGCGCGACCCGGGCAACTAATGAAAAACTGTTTTTT. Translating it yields CASATRATNEKLFF.

The CDR3 DNA reads TGTGCAAGTCGCCCCGGGTTAGCCTACGAGCAGTACTTC. Its protein is CASRPGLAYEQYF. The chain uses TRBV12-2 and TRBJ2-7; the DNA was not used to check the table's D call, TRBD2. TRBV12-2 corresponds to a pseudogene. The CDR3 totals 13 residues.

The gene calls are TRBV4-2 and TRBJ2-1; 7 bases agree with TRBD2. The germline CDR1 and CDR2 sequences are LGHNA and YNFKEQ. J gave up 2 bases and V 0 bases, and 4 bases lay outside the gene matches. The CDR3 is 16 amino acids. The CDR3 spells CASSQDGSGTYNEQFF. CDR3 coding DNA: TGTGCCAGCAGCCAAGATGGGAGCGGGACCTACAATGAGCAGTTCTTC.

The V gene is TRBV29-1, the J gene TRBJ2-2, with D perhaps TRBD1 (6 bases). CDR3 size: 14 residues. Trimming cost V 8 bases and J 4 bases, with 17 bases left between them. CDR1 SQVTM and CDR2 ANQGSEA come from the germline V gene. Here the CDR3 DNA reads TGCAGCATCGGGGAGACAGGATCCACCGGGGAGCTGTTTTTT. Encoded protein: CSIGETGSTGELFF.

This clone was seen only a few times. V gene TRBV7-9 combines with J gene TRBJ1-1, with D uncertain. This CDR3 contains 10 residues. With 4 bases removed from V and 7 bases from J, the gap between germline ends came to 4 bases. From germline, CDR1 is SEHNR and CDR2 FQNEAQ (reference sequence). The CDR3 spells CASSSGEAFF. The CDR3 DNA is TGTGCCAGCAGCTCCGGTGAAGCTTTCTTT.

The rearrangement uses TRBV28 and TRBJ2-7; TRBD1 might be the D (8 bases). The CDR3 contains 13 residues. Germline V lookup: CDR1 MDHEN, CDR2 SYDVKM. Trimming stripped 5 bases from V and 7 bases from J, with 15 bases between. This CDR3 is CASSSGQGGEQYF. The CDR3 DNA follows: TGTGCCAGCAGTAGTGGACAGGGAGGGGAGCAGTACTTC.

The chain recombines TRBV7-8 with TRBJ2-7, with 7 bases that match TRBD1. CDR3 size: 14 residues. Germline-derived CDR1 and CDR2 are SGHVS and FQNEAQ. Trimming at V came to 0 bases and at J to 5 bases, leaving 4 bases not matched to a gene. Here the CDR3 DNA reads TGTGCCAGCAGCTTAGCCCGGGACAGCAACGAGCAGTACTTC. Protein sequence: CASSLARDSNEQYF. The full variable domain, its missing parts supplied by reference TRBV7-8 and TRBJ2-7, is GAGVSQSPRYKVAKRGQDVALRCDPISGHVSLFWYQQALGQGPEFLTYFQNEAQLDKSGLPSDRFFAERPEGSVSTLKIQRTQQEDSAVYLCASSLARDSNEQYFGPGTRLTVT.

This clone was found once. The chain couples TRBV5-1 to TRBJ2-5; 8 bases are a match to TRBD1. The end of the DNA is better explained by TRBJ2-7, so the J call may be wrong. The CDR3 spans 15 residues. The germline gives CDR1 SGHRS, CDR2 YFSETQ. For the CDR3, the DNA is TGCGCCAGCAGCTTACAGGGGGGAACATCCTACGAGCAGTACTTC. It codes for CASSLQGGTSYEQYF.

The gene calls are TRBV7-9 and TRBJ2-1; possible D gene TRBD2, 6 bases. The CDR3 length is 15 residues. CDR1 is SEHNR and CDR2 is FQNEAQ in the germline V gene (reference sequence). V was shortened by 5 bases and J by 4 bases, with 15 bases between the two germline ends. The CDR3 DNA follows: TGTGCCAGCAGCCCCAGCCGGGACTCATACAATGAGCAGTTCTTC. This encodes CASSPSRDSYNEQFF.

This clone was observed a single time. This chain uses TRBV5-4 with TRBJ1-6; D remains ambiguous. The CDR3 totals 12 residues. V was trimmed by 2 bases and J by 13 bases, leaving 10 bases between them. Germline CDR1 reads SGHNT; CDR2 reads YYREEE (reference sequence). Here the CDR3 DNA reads TGTGCCAGCAGCTTTGAGGGAAGGCCCCTCCACTTT. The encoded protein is CASSFEGRPLHF.

The CDR3 sequence is CASSELRNGEQYF. CDR3 bases: TGTGCCAGCAGCGAGTTAAGAAACGGCGAGCAGTACTTC. V is TRBV5-4 and J is TRBJ2-7, with D unresolved. Per the germline V gene, CDR1 is SGHNT and CDR2 is YYREEE (reference sequence). The germline V and J ends were trimmed by 4 bases and 6 bases, with 14 bases remaining between them. The length of the CDR3 is 13 residues.

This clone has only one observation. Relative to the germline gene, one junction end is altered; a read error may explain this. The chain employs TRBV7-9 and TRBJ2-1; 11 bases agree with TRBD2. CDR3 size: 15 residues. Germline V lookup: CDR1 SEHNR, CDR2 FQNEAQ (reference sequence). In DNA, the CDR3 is TGTTCCAGCAGAACTAGCGGGGGCGGGGCCAATGAGCAGTTCTTC. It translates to CSSRTSGGGANEQFF.

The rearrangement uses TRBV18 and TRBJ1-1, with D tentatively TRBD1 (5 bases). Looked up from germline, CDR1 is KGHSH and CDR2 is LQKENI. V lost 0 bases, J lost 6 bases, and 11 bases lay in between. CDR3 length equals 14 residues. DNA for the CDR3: TGTGCCAGCTCACCACCGAACAGGATCCCTGAAGCTTTCTTT. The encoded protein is CASSPPNRIPEAFF.

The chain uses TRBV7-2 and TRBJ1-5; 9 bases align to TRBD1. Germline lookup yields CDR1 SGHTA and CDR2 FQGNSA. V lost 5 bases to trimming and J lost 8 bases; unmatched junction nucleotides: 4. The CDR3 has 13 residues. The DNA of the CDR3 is TGTGCCAGCAGCACAGGGGGCTGGGAGCCCCAGCATTTT. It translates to CASSTGGWEPQHF.

CDR3 in amino acids: CASSYGDRLSYEQYF. CDR3 nucleotides: TGTGCCAGCAGTTACGGGGACAGGCTTTCCTACGAGCAGTACTTC. The V and J genes are TRBV6-5 and TRBJ2-7, with 8 nucleotides matching TRBD1. CDR3 length equals 15 residues. V shed 2 bases, J shed 1 base, and the junction held 4 bases outside the gene matches. Germline lookup yields CDR1 MNHEY and CDR2 SVGAGI.

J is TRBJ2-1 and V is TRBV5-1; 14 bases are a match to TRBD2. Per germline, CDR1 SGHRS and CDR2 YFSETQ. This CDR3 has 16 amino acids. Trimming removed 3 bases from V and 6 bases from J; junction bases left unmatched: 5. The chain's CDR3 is CASSSGLAGAVNEQFF. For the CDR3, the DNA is TGCGCCAGCAGCTCGGGACTAGCGGGGGCGGTCAATGAGCAGTTCTTC.

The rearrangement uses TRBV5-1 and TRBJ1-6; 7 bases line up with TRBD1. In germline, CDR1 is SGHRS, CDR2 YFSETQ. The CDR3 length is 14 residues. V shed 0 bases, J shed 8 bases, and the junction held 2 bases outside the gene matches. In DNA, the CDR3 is TGCGCCAGCAGCTTGGAAGACAGGGATTCACCCCTCCACTTT. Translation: CASSLEDRDSPLHF.

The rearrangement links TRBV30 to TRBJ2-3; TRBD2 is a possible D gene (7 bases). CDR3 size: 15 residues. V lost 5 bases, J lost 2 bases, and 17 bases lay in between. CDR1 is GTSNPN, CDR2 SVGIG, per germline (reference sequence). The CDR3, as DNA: TGTGCCTGGTCCGCGGGGGCAGGGGCCACAGATACGCAGTATTTT. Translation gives CAWSAGAGATDTQYF.

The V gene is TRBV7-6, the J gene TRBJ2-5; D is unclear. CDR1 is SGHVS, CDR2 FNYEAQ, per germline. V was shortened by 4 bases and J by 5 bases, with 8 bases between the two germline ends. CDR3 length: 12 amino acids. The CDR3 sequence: CASSSAGETQYF. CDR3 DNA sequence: TGTGCCAGCAGCTCGGCCGGGGAGACCCAGTACTTC. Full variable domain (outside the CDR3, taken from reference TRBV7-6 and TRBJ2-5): GAGVSQSPRYKVTKRGQDVALRCDPISGHVSLYWYRQALGQGPEFLTYFNYEAQQDKSGLPNDRFSAERPEGSISTLTIQRTEQRDSAMYRCASSSAGETQYFGPGTRLLVL.

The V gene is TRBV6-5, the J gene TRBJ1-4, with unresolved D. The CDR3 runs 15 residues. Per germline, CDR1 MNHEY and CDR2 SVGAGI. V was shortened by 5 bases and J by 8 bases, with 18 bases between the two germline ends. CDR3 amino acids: CASSPRSRVEEKLFF. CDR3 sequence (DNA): TGTGCCAGCAGTCCCCGGTCCCGTGTAGAAGAAAAACTGTTTTTT.

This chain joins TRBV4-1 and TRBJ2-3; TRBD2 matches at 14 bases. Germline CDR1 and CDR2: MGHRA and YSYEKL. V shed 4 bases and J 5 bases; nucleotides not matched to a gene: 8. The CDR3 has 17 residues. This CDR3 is CASSPGLAGGQRDTQYF. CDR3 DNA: TGCGCCAGCAGCCCCGGACTAGCGGGGGGTCAAAGAGATACGCAGTATTTT.

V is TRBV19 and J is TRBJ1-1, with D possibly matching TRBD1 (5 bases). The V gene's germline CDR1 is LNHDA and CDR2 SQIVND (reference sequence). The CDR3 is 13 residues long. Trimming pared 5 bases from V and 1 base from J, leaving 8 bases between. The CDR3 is CASSLQENTEAFF. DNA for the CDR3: TGTGCCAGTAGTTTACAGGAGAACACTGAAGCTTTCTTT.

This CDR3 reads CASSQSLLAGQGPSTQYF. CDR3 DNA: TGCGCCAGCAGCCAATCACTGTTGGCGGGACAGGGCCCAAGTACGCAGTATTTT. The genes are TRBV4-1 and TRBJ2-3; 9 positions match TRBD1. V was clipped by 2 bases and J by 8 bases; unmatched bases: 17. Germline V CDR1 and CDR2: MGHRA, YSYEKL. The CDR3 spans 18 residues.

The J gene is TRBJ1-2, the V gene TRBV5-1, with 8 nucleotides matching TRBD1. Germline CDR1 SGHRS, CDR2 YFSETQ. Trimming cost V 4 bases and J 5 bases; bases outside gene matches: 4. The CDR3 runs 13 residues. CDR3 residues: CASSEGQEYGYTF. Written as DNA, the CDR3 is TGCGCCAGCAGCGAGGGACAGGAGTATGGCTACACCTTC.

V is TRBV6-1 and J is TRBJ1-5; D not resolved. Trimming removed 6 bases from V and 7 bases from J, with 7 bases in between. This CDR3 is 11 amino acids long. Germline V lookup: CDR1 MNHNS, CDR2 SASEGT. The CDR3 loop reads CASREEQPQHF. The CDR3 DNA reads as TGTGCCAGCAGAGAGGAGCAGCCCCAGCATTTT.

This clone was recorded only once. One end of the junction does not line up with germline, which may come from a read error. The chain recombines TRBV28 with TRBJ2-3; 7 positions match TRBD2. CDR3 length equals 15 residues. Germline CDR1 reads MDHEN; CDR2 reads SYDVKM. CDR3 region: CASSTRRSGEDMQYF. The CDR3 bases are TGTGCCAGCAGTACCCGGAGGAGCGGGGAGGATATGCAGTATTTT.